The source of this TCR beta chain is a study of T-cell memory formation after mild COVID-19. Study-level background: Each donor largely had its own TCR clusters. Points from the study as a whole: Contracting clones, day 15 to 85, had balanced CD4/CD8, and later expanders favored CD4+.

CDR1 MGHRA and CDR2 YSYEKL come from the germline V gene. Unmatched junction bases numbered 11, after V lost 4 bases and J lost 5 bases. This CDR3 has 16 amino acids. Concerning this clonotype itself: Its antigen is not known.

TCRdb used MiXCR to reprocess the 5' RACE reads, holding one entry per CDR3 protein. The sample yields 400,000 to 500,000 distinct CDR3 sequences, roughly 24% seen once. The chain has TRBV4-1 and TRBJ2-1, with TRBD1 identical over 7 bases. This clonotype originated in an adult woman who had mild COVID-19 (a few samples of this study predate the infection). Cell type and time point are not known. Sequencing was done on a sample of PBMCs or a T cell subset sorted from them (not recorded which). CDR3 amino acids: CASSPRLGQVNNEQFF. CDR3 sequence (DNA): TGCGCCAGCAGCCCACGATTAGGACAGGTGAACAATGAGCAGTTCTTC.